These 14 T cell receptor beta chains share one sample of origin, sequenced in a study of T cells in women clearing cervical HPV infection (dated by TCRdb to 2016 to 2019). The library was generated by the immunoSEQ multiplex PCR assay. TCRdb took over this immuneACCESS table, retaining in-frame rearrangements with V and J assigned. Such tables are incomplete; in checked studies, under half of the missing clones stem from an unresolved V gene, and the remainder is unexplained. The table held for this sample gives 35,000 to 45,000 clones. Around 5.5% of the sample is taken by the ten largest. Sequenced material: blood buffy coat. Receptors originate from a woman between 18 and 70 years old with a cervical HPV16 infection that either progressed to CIN3+ or cleared (not recorded which).

With regard to this clone: Read coverage stops 3 residues before the CDR3 terminus; the germline J gene supplies the remainder. This chain joins TRBV6-9 and TRBJ1-2; possibly TRBD1 for D (5 bases). Looked up from germline, CDR1 is MNHGY and CDR2 is SVAAGI. The CDR3 extends over 15 amino acids. CDR3 in amino acids: CASGTGTSLTDTYTF. The part of the CDR3 DNA that was read is TGTGCCAGCGGGACCGGGACTAGCCTCACAGATACC.

Remarks on this clone: The read ends 3 residues early relative to the CDR3; the germline J gene fills the gap. The V call is TRBV5-1, the J call TRBJ2-1; tentative D call: TRBD2 (6 bases). Germline-derived CDR1 and CDR2 are SGHRS and YFSETQ. CDR3 length equals 13 residues. V was trimmed by 0 bases and J by 7 bases, leaving 8 bases between them. CDR3 DNA (partial): TGCGCCAGCAGCTTGGCCGGGGGTAATGAG. This codes for CASSLAGGNE. The whole CDR3 is CASSLAGGNEQFF.

The sequenced CDR3 bases are TGTGCCAGTAGTACCCGGACAGGGGCTGGGGCCAACGTC. As protein: CASSTRTGAGANV. The CDR3 reads in full as CASSTRTGAGANVLTF. V and J are TRBV19 and TRBJ2-6; TRBD1 matches at 9 bases. Sequencing ends 3 residues short of the CDR3 end; the germline J gene provides the rest. This CDR3 contains 16 residues. From germline, CDR1 is LNHDA and CDR2 SQIVND (reference sequence). Trimming cost V 4 bases and J 2 bases; bases outside gene matches: 3.

On this clone: The missing CDR3 end, 3 residues past where the read stops, is filled in from the germline J gene. The rearrangement uses TRBV27 and TRBJ2-1; 12 bases agree with TRBD1. The CDR3 runs 17 residues. Germline lookup yields CDR1 MNHEY and CDR2 SMNVEV (reference sequence). The trim removed 4 bases at V and 5 bases at J, leaving 9 bases unmatched. The part of the CDR3 DNA that was read is TGTGCCAGCAGTTCAGGGACAGGGGGCATGATCAACAATGAG. It encodes CASSSGTGGMINNE. The entire CDR3 is CASSSGTGGMINNEQFF.

Details on this clone: The sequence runs out 3 residues before the end of the CDR3; the remainder is reconstructed from the germline J gene. The chain carries TRBV27 and TRBJ2-2; possible D gene TRBD1, 6 bases. The germline V gene encodes CDR1 MNHEY and CDR2 SMNVEV (reference sequence). The CDR3 extends over 16 amino acids. Trimming removed 3 bases from V and 1 base from J, with 12 bases in between. The sequenced part of the CDR3 DNA is TGTGCCAGCAGTTTTCGGGTGACAGGGAACACCGGGGAG. It translates to CASSFRVTGNTGE. The complete CDR3 reads CASSFRVTGNTGELFF.

With regard to this clone: The read stops 3 residues short of the end of the CDR3; the missing end is completed from the germline J gene. The chain joins TRBV2 to TRBJ2-2; 9 bases match TRBD1. After removal of 3 bases from V and 6 bases from J, the junction contained 14 bases not matched to a gene. Germline lookup yields CDR1 SNHLY and CDR2 FYNNEI. There are 18 residues in the CDR3. The sequenced part of the CDR3 DNA is TGTGCCAGCAGTGACCGACCTGGGACAGGGTATGAATCCGGGGAG. Amino acid sequence: CASSDRPGTGYESGE. The CDR3 in full is CASSDRPGTGYESGELFF.

As concerns this clone: The sequence runs out 3 residues before the end of the CDR3; the remainder is reconstructed from the germline J gene. The V and J genes are TRBV7-9 and TRBJ2-7; perhaps TRBD1 as D (6 bases). The CDR3 loop spans 14 amino acids. Trimming shortened V by 5 bases and J by 2 bases, and 13 bases separated the two germline ends. Germline V gives CDR1 SEHNR, CDR2 FQNEAQ (reference sequence). The sequenced part of the CDR3 DNA is TGTGCCAGCAGCCCAGGGGTAGAAACCTACGAG. It specifies CASSPGVETYE. The full-length CDR3 reads as CASSPGVETYEQYF.

To note about this clone: The read ends 3 residues shy of where the CDR3 ends; the end is completed using the germline J gene. The rearrangement joins TRBV24-1 to TRBJ1-2, with 10 positions matching TRBD1. Germline V CDR1 and CDR2: KGHDR, SFDVKD. The length of the CDR3 is 15 residues. Trimming took 3 bases from V and 7 from J; bases not matched to a gene: 7. The CDR3 is CATSDGGQGITGYTF. The CDR3 bases that were read are TGTGCCACCAGTGATGGGGGACAGGGGATCACTGGC.

Comment on this clone: The observed sequence ends 3 residues before the CDR3 terminus, with the missing tail filled in from the germline J gene. The rearrangement uses TRBV11-2 and TRBJ1-2; D might be TRBD1 (5 bases). CDR3 length: 13 amino acids. Per the germline V gene, CDR1 is SGHAT and CDR2 is FQNNGV. The CDR3 DNA, read in part, is TGTGCCAGCAGCTTAGTCCAGGGCTCAGCT. Protein sequence: CASSLVQGSA. The CDR3 as a whole reads CASSLVQGSAYTF.

As concerns this clone: The CDR3 end lies 3 residues beyond the end of the read and is filled in from the germline J gene. V is TRBV30 and J is TRBJ1-6; D might be TRBD1 (6 bases). Trimming stripped 3 bases from V and 7 bases from J, with 19 bases between. The CDR3 runs 16 residues. Germline V CDR1 and CDR2: GTSNPN, SVGIG (reference sequence). CDR3 DNA, as far as it was read: TGTGCCTGGAGGGGGGGGGCTGAAGTCCAAAATTCACCC. Translating it yields CAWRGGAEVQNSP. The whole CDR3 sequence reads CAWRGGAEVQNSPLHF.

The part of the CDR3 DNA that was read is TGTGCCAGCAGCTTTCGGGGGGGGCAAGAGACC. Its protein is CASSFRGGQET. The CDR3 reads in full as CASSFRGGQETQYF. The chain joins TRBV7-9 to TRBJ2-5; 8 bases align to TRBD2. The read ends 3 residues before the CDR3 terminus; that terminus is restored from the germline J gene. Germline V gives CDR1 SEHNR, CDR2 FQNEAQ (reference sequence). J gave up 2 bases and V 3 bases, and 2 bases lay outside the gene matches. The CDR3 totals 14 residues.

A note on this clone: With the read ending 3 residues before the CDR3 end, the germline J gene is used to fill in that end. This rearrangement joins TRBV19 to TRBJ1-1; tentative D call: TRBD1 (5 bases). The CDR3 is 14 residues long. CDR1 and CDR2 (germline): LNHDA, SQIVND (reference sequence). Trimming removed 3 bases at V and 5 bases at J, with 13 bases between. The CDR3 DNA, read in part, is TGTGCCAGTAGTATTGGCAGGGTCGGGACTGAA. Its protein product is CASSIGRVGTE. The complete CDR3 reads CASSIGRVGTEAFF.

Notes on this clone: The CDR3 extends 3 residues past the end of the read, so its final part is completed from the germline J gene. This chain connects TRBV30 to TRBJ1-2, with TRBD1 identical over 10 bases. The length of the CDR3 is 16 residues. Per the germline V gene, CDR1 is GTSNPN and CDR2 is SVGIG (reference sequence). J was trimmed by 5 bases and V by 3 bases; bases with no gene match: 12. CDR3 sequence: CAWRRTGGRFRYGYTF. CDR3 DNA (partial): TGTGCCTGGAGGCGGACAGGGGGTAGATTTCGTTATGGC.

Comments on this clone: The observed sequence ends 3 residues before the CDR3 terminus, with the missing tail filled in from the germline J gene. This chain uses TRBV27 with TRBJ2-3, with 10 bases that match TRBD1. V dropped 7 bases and J dropped 0; count of bases not matched to a gene: 4. The length of the CDR3 is 15 residues. Germline V gene data show CDR1 as MNHEY and CDR2 as SMNVEV (reference sequence). The chain's CDR3 is CASNDRGRSTDTQYF. The CDR3 DNA, read in part, is TGTGCCAGCAACGACAGGGGGCGCAGCACAGATACG.